This T cell receptor beta chain originates from a study of T cell repertoires in cytomegalovirus infection. Whole-study context: The public TCR beta signatures pointed to both CMV infection and matching HLA type.

This clonotype was observed a few times. Antigen specificity is unknown. Study-level points and caveats: Identification of carriers of CMV plus the relevant HLA was performed using cumulative public TCR beta family frequency.

The V gene lost 7 bases and the J gene lost 7 bases, with 23 bases spanning the gap. There are 15 residues in the CDR3. From the reads, TCRdb called clonotypes with MiXCR, one entry per CDR3 protein. The sample lists about 570,000 distinct CDR3 sequences, approximately 40% seen once, with around 46% in the top ten. The V and J genes are TRBV23-1 and TRBJ2-7; D possibly corresponds to TRBD2 (5 bases). TRBV23-1 is treated as an ORF (open reading frame) with a function not yet certain. The source is a human donor in good health (CMV status not recorded). Some clones in this sample may be carry-over from other donors' samples. Sequencing used cultured PBMCs, obtained from culture after CMV antigen stimulation. In DNA, the CDR3 is TGCGCCAGCATTCCAGGATTGGGAGCCCTAGAGGAGCAGTACTTC. It yields the protein CASIPGLGALEEQYF.